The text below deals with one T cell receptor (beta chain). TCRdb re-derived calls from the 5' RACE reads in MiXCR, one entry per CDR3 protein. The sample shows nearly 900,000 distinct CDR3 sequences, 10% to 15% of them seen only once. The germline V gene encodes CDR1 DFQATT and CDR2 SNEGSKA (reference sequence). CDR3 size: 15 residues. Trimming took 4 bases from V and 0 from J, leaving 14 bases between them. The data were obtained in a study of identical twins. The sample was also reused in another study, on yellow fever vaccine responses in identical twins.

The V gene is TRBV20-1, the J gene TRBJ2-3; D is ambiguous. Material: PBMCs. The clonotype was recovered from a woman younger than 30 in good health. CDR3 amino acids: CSAKTSSSSTDTQYF. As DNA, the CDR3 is TGCAGTGCTAAGACGTCGTCCTCTAGCACAGATACGCAGTATTTT.